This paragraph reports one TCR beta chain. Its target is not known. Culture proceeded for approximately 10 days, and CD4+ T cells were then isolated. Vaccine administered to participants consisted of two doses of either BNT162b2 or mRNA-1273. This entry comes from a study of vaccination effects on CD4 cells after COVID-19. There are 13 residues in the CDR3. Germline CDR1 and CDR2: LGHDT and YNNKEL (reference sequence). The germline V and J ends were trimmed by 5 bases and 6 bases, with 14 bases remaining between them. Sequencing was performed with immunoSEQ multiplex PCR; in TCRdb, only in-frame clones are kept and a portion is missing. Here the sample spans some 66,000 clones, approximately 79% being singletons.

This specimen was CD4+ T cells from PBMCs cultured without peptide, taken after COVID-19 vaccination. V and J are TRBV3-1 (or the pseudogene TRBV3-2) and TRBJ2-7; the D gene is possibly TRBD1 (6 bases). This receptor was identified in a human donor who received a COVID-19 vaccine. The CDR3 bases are TGTGCCAGCAGCTCAAGGGGGAAAAGCGAGCAGTACGTC. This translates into CASSSRGKSEQYV.